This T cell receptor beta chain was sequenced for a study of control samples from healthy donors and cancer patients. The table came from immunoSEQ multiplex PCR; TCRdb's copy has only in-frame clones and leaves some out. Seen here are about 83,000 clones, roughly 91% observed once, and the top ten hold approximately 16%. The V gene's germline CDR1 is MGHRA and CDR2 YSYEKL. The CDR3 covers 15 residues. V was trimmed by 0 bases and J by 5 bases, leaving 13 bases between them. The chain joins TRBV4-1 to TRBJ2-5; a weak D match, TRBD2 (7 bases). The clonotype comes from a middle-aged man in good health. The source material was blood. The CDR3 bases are TGCGCCAGCAGCCAAGAGCGGGGGCGAATGGAGACCCAGTACTTC. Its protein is CASSQERGRMETQYF.